The 25 T cell receptor beta chains listed next were all sequenced from one sample in a study of PD-L1 blockade in urothelial cancer. TCRdb's table, derived via immunoSEQ multiplex PCR, lists solely in-frame clones and lacks some. The table has 85,000 to 90,000 clones, 90% seen once. The sequences come from PBMCs, collected around atezolizumab (anti-PD-L1) treatment. Receptor source: a man aged 55 to 70 with urothelial cancer.

This clone is a singleton in its sample. The J gene is TRBJ2-3, the V gene TRBV7-8, with 7 bases aligning to TRBD1. CDR1 SGHVS and CDR2 FQNEAQ come from the germline V gene. Germline trimming cut 5 bases from V and 6 bases from J; bases unmatched to any gene: 17. This CDR3 is built from 17 residues. CDR3 region: CASSVLRTGLSGDTQYF. The CDR3 DNA reads as TGTGCCAGCAGCGTCTTGCGGACAGGCCTATCGGGGGATACGCAGTATTTT.

The CDR3 region is CASSVRVVGQPQHF. As DNA, the CDR3 is TGTGCCAGCAGCGTCAGGGTTGTCGGTCAGCCCCAGCATTTT. The gene calls are TRBV7-2 and TRBJ1-5; tentative D call: TRBD1 (5 bases). The CDR3 loop spans 14 amino acids. The germline V gene has CDR1 SGHTA and CDR2 FQGNSA. V lost 5 bases and J 6 bases, leaving 14 bases between the germline ends.

This rearrangement joins TRBV18 to TRBJ2-7, with D perhaps matching TRBD1 (5 bases). Trimming took 3 bases from V and 2 from J, leaving 11 bases between them. CDR1 is KGHSH and CDR2 is LQKENI in the germline V gene. The CDR3 runs 14 residues. The CDR3 region is CASSPPGLTYEQYF. The CDR3 DNA sequence: TGTGCCAGCTCACCCCCAGGGCTTACCTACGAGCAGTACTTC. The full variable domain, its missing parts supplied by reference TRBV18 and TRBJ2-7, is NAGVMQNPRHLVRRRGQEARLRCSPMKGHSHVYWYRQLPEEGLKFMVYLQKENIIDESGMPKERFSAEFPKEGPSILRIQQVVRGDSAAYFCASSPPGLTYEQYFGPGTRLTVT.

The J gene is TRBJ2-5, the V gene TRBV9; 8 positions agree with TRBD2. The CDR3 spans 15 residues. Germline CDR1 is SGDLS and CDR2 is YYNGEE. Trimming cost V 0 bases and J 5 bases; bases outside gene matches: 6. CDR3 coding DNA: TGTGCCAGCAGCGTAGACGGGGGGGCCTCGGAGACCCAGTACTTC. Its protein is CASSVDGGASETQYF.

The chain uses TRBV2 and TRBJ2-1, with TRBD1 identical over 7 bases. Looked up from germline, CDR1 is SNHLY and CDR2 is FYNNEI. V lost 3 bases, J lost 4 bases, and 9 bases stayed unmatched. CDR3 length equals 16 residues. The CDR3 coding sequence is TGTGCCAGCAGTGATTCGGACAGGTCCATATACAATGAGCAGTTCTTC. Protein product: CASSDSDRSIYNEQFF.

CDR3 nucleotide sequence: TGTGCCAGCAGCAAAGTAGCGGGGGGCGACAATGAGCAGTTCTTC. It is translated as CASSKVAGGDNEQFF. V usage is TRBV21-1 and J usage is TRBJ2-1; the table gives TRBD2 as D, unverified against the DNA. TRBV21-1 is noted as a pseudogene. The CDR3 length is 15 residues.

The CDR3 bases are TGTGCCAGCAGCCCCTCTAACAGGGGAGGTTGGAACGAGCAGTACTTC. Its protein product is CASSPSNRGGWNEQYF. The V gene is TRBV11-3, the J gene TRBJ2-7, with a weak D call TRBD1 (7 bases). V was cut by 5 bases and J by 5 bases, with 22 bases left in between. The CDR3 is 16 amino acids. Germline values: CDR1 SGHNT, CDR2 YENEEA. Full variable domain (outside the CDR3, taken from reference TRBV11-3 and TRBJ2-7): EAGVVQSPRYKIIEKKQPVAFWCNPISGHNTLYWYLQNLGQGPELLIRYENEEAVDDSQLPKDRFSAERLKGVDSTLKIQPAELGDSAVYLCASSPSNRGGWNEQYFGPGTRLTVT.

This chain connects TRBV5-1 to TRBJ1-1; perhaps TRBD1 as D (6 bases). V was trimmed by 0 bases and J by 1 base, leaving 7 bases between them. Looked up from germline, CDR1 is SGHRS and CDR2 is YFSETQ. The CDR3 contains 14 residues. Here the CDR3 reads CASSLDRANTEAFF. The CDR3 nucleotides are TGCGCCAGCAGCTTGGACAGGGCGAACACTGAAGCTTTCTTT.

The rearrangement links TRBV5-1 to TRBJ2-5; the match to TRBD1 covers 9 bases. Germline-derived CDR1 and CDR2 are SGHRS and YFSETQ. V shed 7 bases, J shed 4 bases, and the junction held 8 bases outside the gene matches. This CDR3 has 14 residues. CDR3 in amino acids: CASSDRGDRETQYF. In nucleotides, the CDR3 is TGCGCCAGCTCTGACAGGGGGGATCGAGAGACCCAGTACTTC.

The rearrangement uses TRBV6-1 and TRBJ1-2, with 7 bases aligning to TRBD1. This CDR3 has 15 amino acids. CDR1 MNHNS and CDR2 SASEGT come from the germline V gene. Trimming at V came to 2 bases and at J to 4 bases, leaving 7 bases not matched to a gene. The CDR3 nucleotides read TGTGCCAGCAGTGAATTAGCGGGGACAGTCTATGGCTACACCTTC. Protein: CASSELAGTVYGYTF.

This rearrangement joins TRBV4-2 to TRBJ1-1; 7 nucleotides agree with TRBD1. Germline assignment: CDR1 LGHNA and CDR2 YNFKEQ. The J segment lost 1 base and the V segment lost 4 bases, leaving 6 bases of the junction unmatched. The CDR3 contains 15 residues. The CDR3 DNA reads as TGTGCCAGCAGCCTAGGGGGCAGGACGAACACTGAAGCTTTCTTT. It translates to CASSLGGRTNTEAFF.

The chain carries TRBV18 and TRBJ2-3, with D possibly TRBD1 on 6 matching bases. The V end lost 2 bases, the J end lost 5 bases, and 14 bases lay between the germline ends. The CDR3 contains 15 residues. CDR1 KGHSH and CDR2 LQKENI come from the germline V gene. CDR3 in amino acids: CASSPTGHTRDTQYF. The CDR3 bases are TGTGCCAGCTCACCAACGGGACACACCAGAGATACGCAGTATTTT.

The chain employs TRBV4-3 and TRBJ2-1; 10 bases agree with TRBD1. Germline CDR1 reads LGHNA; CDR2 reads YSLEER. V lost 0 bases and J lost 5; bases outside the gene matches: 7. The CDR3 covers 17 residues. The CDR3 spells CASSQDWFGQGDNEQFF. The DNA for the CDR3 is TGCGCCAGCAGCCAAGATTGGTTCGGACAGGGGGACAATGAGCAGTTCTTC.

The J gene is TRBJ1-3, the V gene TRBV7-2, with D possibly TRBD1 on 6 matching bases. V lost 5 bases and J 0 bases, leaving 11 bases between the germline ends. The CDR3 spans 15 residues. Germline lookup yields CDR1 SGHTA and CDR2 FQGNSA. In DNA, the CDR3 is TGTGCCAGCAGCCGAGGACAGACCTCTGGAAACACCATATATTTT. Translation gives CASSRGQTSGNTIYF.

This clone was counted a few times. J is TRBJ2-3 and V is TRBV6-4; the match to TRBD2 covers 12 bases. CDR1 and CDR2 (germline): MRHNA, SNTAGT. The V segment lost 0 bases and the J segment 6 bases; nucleotides outside the gene matches: 4. The CDR3 consists of 16 residues. The CDR3 region has the DNA TGTGCCAGCAGTGACTCGCTAGCGGGAGGGCCGGATACGCAGTATTTT. Translating it yields CASSDSLAGGPDTQYF.

The rearrangement joins TRBV7-8 to TRBJ1-1, with 8 bases that match TRBD1. V shed 4 bases and J 7 bases; nucleotides not matched to a gene: 5. Germline-derived CDR1 and CDR2 are SGHVS and FQNEAQ. The CDR3 length is 13 residues. CDR3 in DNA: TGTGCCAGCAGCTCCCAGACAGGGGTTGAAGCTTTCTTT. Residues: CASSSQTGVEAFF.

V gene TRBV7-9 combines with J gene TRBJ2-1; the D is unclear. Per the germline V gene, CDR1 is SEHNR and CDR2 is FQNEAQ (reference sequence). This CDR3 has 12 amino acids. Trimming removed 0 bases from V and 8 bases from J, with 5 bases in between. In nucleotides, the CDR3 is TGTGCCAGCAGCTTAGCTAGAGATGAGCAGTTCTTC. Translated, it gives CASSLARDEQFF.

The sample holds one count of this clone. DNA for the CDR3: TGTGCCAGCAGCGAAAGGACAGGGGATCAGCCCCAGCATTTT. It codes for CASSERTGDQPQHF. V usage is TRBV7-2 and J usage is TRBJ1-5, with 9 bases matching TRBD1. Trimming at V came to 5 bases and at J to 5 bases, leaving 4 bases not matched to a gene. From germline, CDR1 is SGHTA and CDR2 FQGNSA. The CDR3 length is 14 residues.

This chain connects TRBV2 to TRBJ2-3, with D unclear. Per the germline V gene, CDR1 is SNHLY and CDR2 is FYNNEI. CDR3 length: 17 residues. Between the trimmed V and J ends, which lost 5 bases and 0 bases, there was a span of 18 bases. Here the CDR3 DNA reads TGTGCCAGCAGTTCGCTGCCCCTAGGTGCTAGCACAGATACGCAGTATTTT. Translated: CASSSLPLGASTDTQYF.

The chain employs TRBV7-2 and TRBJ2-5; tentative D call: TRBD1 (6 bases). Trimming left V 5 bases short and J 4 bases short, with 8 bases between. The CDR3 sequence is 12 residues long. CDR1 and CDR2 from the germline V gene are SGHTA and FQGNSA. CDR3 protein: CASSEQGETQYF. The CDR3 DNA is TGTGCCAGCAGCGAACAGGGAGAGACCCAGTACTTC.

The rearrangement links TRBV7-2 to TRBJ1-2; D not certain. This CDR3 comprises 12 residues. V lost 1 base, J lost 8 bases, and 8 bases lay in between. Germline V lookup: CDR1 SGHTA, CDR2 FQGNSA. CDR3 sequence (DNA): TGTGCCAGCAGCTTAGATCGGGTCGGCTACACCTTC. Translation: CASSLDRVGYTF.

This sequence joins TRBV11-1 and TRBJ2-2; the match to TRBD2 covers 9 bases. The CDR3 sequence is 15 residues long. CDR1 and CDR2 from the germline V gene are SGHAT and FQDESV (reference sequence). Unmatched junction bases numbered 1, after V lost 1 base and J lost 4 bases. CDR3 DNA sequence: TGTGCCAGCAGCTTAGGCGGGGGGGGCACCGGGGAGCTGTTTTTT. Protein product: CASSLGGGGTGELFF. The full variable domain, rest sourced from reference TRBV11-1 and TRBJ2-2, is EAEVAQSPRYKITEKSQAVAFWCDPISGHATLYWYRQILGQGPELLVQFQDESVVDDSQLPKDRFSAERLKGVDSTLKIQPAELGDSAMYLCASSLGGGGTGELFFGEGSRLTVL.

CDR3 amino acids: CASSSSETSEKLFF. In DNA form, the CDR3 reads TGCGCCAGCAGTAGCAGTGAAACGAGCGAAAAACTGTTTTTT. V and J are TRBV5-1 and TRBJ1-4; no clear D. CDR1 is SGHRS and CDR2 is YFSETQ in the germline V gene. V was trimmed by 5 bases and J by 8 bases, leaving 16 bases between them. This CDR3 region has 14 residues. The full variable domain, with the rest looked up from reference TRBV5-1 and TRBJ1-4, is KAGVTQTPRYLIKTRGQQVTLSCSPISGHRSVSWYQQTPGQGLQFLFEYFSETQRNKGNFPGRFSGRQFSNSRSEMNVSTLELGDSALYLCASSSSETSEKLFFGSGTQLSVL.

The rearrangement joins TRBV5-4 to TRBJ2-6; perhaps TRBD1 as D (6 bases). Trimming stripped 1 base from V and 1 base from J, with 12 bases between. From germline, CDR1 is SGHNT and CDR2 YYREEE (reference sequence). The CDR3 is made up of 17 amino acids. CDR3 nucleotides: TGTGCCAGCAGCTTGACGTCAACAGGGTCTGGGGCCAACGTCCTGACTTTC. This sequence encodes CASSLTSTGSGANVLTF.

The table lists this clone with a few counts. The gene calls are TRBV11-2 and TRBJ2-7, with D tentatively TRBD2 (6 bases). CDR3 size: 15 residues. Trimming took off 1 base at V and 4 bases at J, with 14 bases between the two ends. Germline V gene data show CDR1 as SGHAT and CDR2 as FQNNGV. In DNA, the CDR3 is TGTGCCAGCAGCTTAGGCGGCGGGACCTTTTACGAGCAGTACTTC. This codes for CASSLGGGTFYEQYF.